A selection of T cell receptor beta chains follows, all from one sample in a study of blood T cell repertoires in COVID-19. The protocol was immunoSEQ multiplex PCR, while the TCRdb copy is restricted to in-frame clones and leaves out a portion. The sample contains roughly 370,000 clones, around nine tenths of which appear only once. The specimen was PBMCs or T cells enriched from blood (not recorded which). These receptor sequences come from a woman aged 45 to 65 who had recovered from COVID-19. CDR3s include the opening cysteine and the closing phenylalanine or tryptophan. D genes are given only for firm matches. Part of the rows lack a size; the others show once, few, many or a class for expanded clones.

>-|-|TRBV6-5|TRBJ1-6
TGTGCCAGCAGTACAGGGAGTTTGCCACCCCTCCACTTT
CASSTGSLPPLHF
>-|-|TRBV18|TRBJ2-6
TGTGCCAGCTCACCAACAGGTGGCTCTGGGGCCAACGTCCTGACTTTC
CASSPTGGSGANVLTF
>-|TRBD2|TRBV5-1|TRBJ2-5
TGCGCCAGCAGCTTCACTAGCGGGGGCCACCAAGAGACCCAGTACTTC
CASSFTSGGHQETQYF
>-|TRBD1|TRBV28|TRBJ2-7
TGTGCCAGCAGTCCTGGGACAGACCTTTCCTACGAGCAGTACTTC
CASSPGTDLSYEQYF
>-|-|TRBV7-2|TRBJ1-1
TGTGCCAGCAGCTTAGGACAGACGAACACTGAAGCTTTCTTT
CASSLGQTNTEAFF
>-|-|TRBV30|TRBJ1-5
TGTGCCTGGTCTACAGGGATGGTGAATCAGCCCCAGCATTTT
CAWSTGMVNQPQHF
>-|-|TRBV10-3|TRBJ1-2
TGTGCCATCAGTGAAACTTCGGCGGGAGGCTACACCTTC
CAISETSAGGYTF
>-|-|TRBV6-5|TRBJ1-5
TGTGCCAGCAGCCGAACGGGGGGGCCCCAGCATTTT
CASSRTGGPQHF
>-|TRBD2|TRBV5-1|TRBJ2-1
TGCGCCAGCAGGGTGGGTGTCTGGGAGCGGGAGAACAATGAGCAGTTCTTC
CASRVGVWERENNEQFF
>-|-|TRBV28|TRBJ1-3
TGTGCCAGCAGGCCTTCAGATACCTCTGGAAACACCATATATTTT
CASRPSDTSGNTIYF
>-|TRBD2|TRBV7-9|TRBJ2-7
TGTGCCAGCAGCTTATGGGGGGGTTCGGCGGTCTACGAGCAGTACTTC
CASSLWGGSAVYEQYF
>-|-|TRBV29-1|TRBJ2-2
TGCAGCGTTCGGGAAATGGACAGTACCACCGGGGAGCTGTTTTTT
CSVREMDSTTGELFF
>-|-|TRBV6-2/TRBV6-3|TRBJ1-2
TGTGCCAGCAGTGCGGTAACAGGGAACGTTTATGGCTACACCTTC
CASSAVTGNVYGYTF
>-|-|TRBV3-1/TRBV3-2|TRBJ2-7
TGTGCCAGCAGCCATTACACCTACGAGCAGTACTTC
CASSHYTYEQYF
>once|-|TRBV6-1|TRBJ1-5
TGTGCCAGCAGTGAAGCCCGGGACACCGATCAGCCCCAGCATTTT
CASSEARDTDQPQHF
>-|-|TRBV2|TRBJ2-2
TGTGCCAGCAGGTACAGGGTAGAGACCGGGGAGCTATTTTTT
CASRYRVETGELFF
>-|TRBD1|TRBV4-1|TRBJ1-1
TGCGCCAGCAGCCAAGAGCATCGGGGACAGGCTGAAGCTTTCTTT
CASSQEHRGQAEAFF
>-|-|TRBV11-2|TRBJ2-2
TGTGCCAGCAGCCCCGCCGGACTCTTAACCGGGGAGCTGTTTTTT
CASSPAGLLTGELFF
>-|TRBD2|TRBV9|TRBJ2-2
TGTGCCAGCAGCGCCCCGAGGGGAGGGTACAACACCGGGGAGCTGTTTTTT
CASSAPRGGYNTGELFF
>-|-|TRBV2|TRBJ1-1
TGTGCCAGCATAAAAGGGGCAGATGAAGCTTTCTTT
CASIKGADEAFF
>-|TRBD2|TRBV25-1|TRBJ2-7
TGTGCCAGCAGTGACGCAGCTAGCGGGTCCTACGAGCAGTACTTC
CASSDAASGSYEQYF
>-|-|TRBV5-1|TRBJ1-2
TGCGCCAGCAGCGGTTCTAGCAGGGGCTACACCTTC
CASSGSSRGYTF
>-|TRBD2|TRBV19|TRBJ2-3
TGTGCCAGTAGTGCGCGGGGAGGACTAGCGGGGGCCACAGATACGCAGTATTTT
CASSARGGLAGATDTQYF
>-|-|TRBV18|TRBJ2-2
TGTGCCAGCTCACCACCTAACCGAGGACAACACACCGGGGAGCTGTTTTTT
CASSPPNRGQHTGELFF
>-|-|TRBV7-9|TRBJ1-5
-
CASSLRGSSGQPQHF
>once|-|TRBV3-1/TRBV3-2|TRBJ1-2
TGTGCCAGCAGCCAAGAAGGGGGCTATGGCTACACCTTC
CASSQEGGYGYTF
>-|TRBD1|TRBV6-5|TRBJ1-2
TGTGCCAGCAGTTACTCGTCGGCAGGGGGTCCCTATGGCTACACCTTC
CASSYSSAGGPYGYTF
>-|TRBD1|TRBV7-8|TRBJ2-1
TGTGCCAGCAGCTTAGCTAGGGACAGCGACAATGAGCAGTTCTTC
CASSLARDSDNEQFF
>-|-|TRBV12-3/TRBV12-4|TRBJ1-2
TGTGCCAGCAGTTCAGGGGTTAGGGGCTACACCTTC
CASSSGVRGYTF
>-|-|TRBV11-3|TRBJ2-5
TGTGCCAGCAGCACCAGGTACCAAGAGACCCAGTACTTC
CASSTRYQETQYF
>-|TRBD1|TRBV2|TRBJ2-5
TGTGCCAGCAGTGGCGGACAGGGAAGAGAGACCCAGTACTTC
CASSGGQGRETQYF
>-|TRBD2|TRBV4-1|TRBJ2-3
TGCGCCAGCAGCCAAGAACGAGACCAGACACGGGGGGTTTTT
CASSQERDQTRGVF
>-|-|TRBV19|TRBJ1-4
TGTGCCAGTAGTATCGGGAAGAACAGACGCACTAATGAAAAACTGTTTTTT
CASSIGKNRRTNEKLFF